A selection of T cell receptor beta chains follows, all from one sample in a study of brain T cells in children with intractable seizures. Sequencing was performed with immunoSEQ multiplex PCR; in TCRdb, only in-frame clones are kept and a portion is missing. The table includes 75,000 to 80,000 clones, roughly 91% detected once. Sequenced here: peripheral blood, sampled at surgery. These receptors came from a boy under two years old with tuberous sclerosis and intractable seizures. Each CDR3 is given with its conserved first and last residue. Each record gives: D gene, J gene, V gene, clone size, CDR3 protein, CDR3 DNA. D genes are given only for firm matches. Size is stated for part of the rows, as once, few or many counts, or as a class when the clone is expanded.

>TRBD1|TRBJ1-2|TRBV28|.
CASSPQGGYTF
TGTGCCAGCAGCCCACAGGGGGGCTACACCTTC
>TRBD1|TRBJ1-1|TRBV7-9|.
CASTEAGTVMNTEAFF
TGTGCCAGCACCGAGGCAGGGACAGTCATGAACACTGAAGCTTTCTTT
>.|TRBJ2-1|TRBV6-5|.
CASSYSGYNEQFF
TGTGCCAGCAGTTACTCCGGTTACAATGAGCAGTTCTTC
>TRBD1|TRBJ1-1|TRBV28|.
CASSLSTGDTEAFF
TGTGCCAGCAGTTTATCCACAGGGGACACTGAAGCTTTCTTT
>TRBD2|TRBJ2-1|TRBV10-3|.
CAIKLAGGDEQFF
TGTGCCATCAAACTAGCGGGAGGGGATGAGCAGTTCTTC
>.|TRBJ1-3|TRBV5-4|.
CASSPAGGSGNTIYF
TGTGCCAGCAGCCCGGCGGGGGGGTCGGGAAACACCATATATTTT
>.|TRBJ2-2|TRBV6-1|.
CASSEYTGIGSIYNTGELFF
TGTGCCAGCAGTGAATACACCGGGATCGGGTCAATTTATAACACCGGGGAGCTGTTTTTT
>TRBD2|TRBJ2-5|TRBV18|.
CASSPPGLAAAETQYF
TGTGCCAGCTCACCCCCGGGACTAGCTGCCGCGGAGACCCAGTACTTC
>.|TRBJ1-4|TRBV6-5|.
CASSSTDTNEKLFF
TGTGCCAGCAGTTCGACAGATACTAATGAAAAACTGTTTTTT
>.|TRBJ2-1|TRBV2|once
CASRKDSALYNEQFF
TGTGCCAGCAGGAAAGACAGTGCTCTTTACAATGAGCAGTTCTTC
>.|TRBJ1-1|TRBV20-1|.
CSARDSRVAFF
TGCAGTGCCCGAGATAGTAGAGTGGCTTTCTTT
>TRBD1|TRBJ2-5|TRBV7-9|.
CASSSRQGIETQYF
TGTGCCAGCAGCTCCCGACAGGGAATAGAGACCCAGTACTTC
>.|TRBJ2-2|TRBV10-3|once
CAIRGAGTNTGELFF
TGTGCCATCAGGGGGGCGGGGACGAACACCGGGGAGCTGTTTTTT
>.|TRBJ2-6|TRBV28|once
CASTWGSSGANVLTF
TGTGCCAGCACCTGGGGGAGCTCTGGGGCCAACGTCCTGACTTTC
>.|TRBJ1-2|TRBV6-1|once
CASSESALGGKNYGYTF
TGTGCCAGCAGTGAATCGGCCCTGGGAGGGAAGAACTATGGCTACACCTTC
>.|TRBJ1-2|TRBV4-1|.
CASSQERYGYTF
TGCGCCAGCAGCCAAGAACGCTATGGCTACACCTTC
>.|TRBJ1-5|TRBV2|.
CASRGVLEGGNQPQHF
TGTGCCAGCAGGGGGGTCCTCGAGGGGGGAAATCAGCCCCAGCATTTT
>.|TRBJ2-3|TRBV28|.
CASSLSTDTQYF
TGTGCCAGCAGTTTAAGCACAGATACGCAGTATTTT
>TRBD1|TRBJ2-5|TRBV29-1|.
CSVEQGQETQYF
TGCAGCGTTGAACAGGGACAGGAGACCCAGTACTTC
>TRBD2|TRBJ2-5|TRBV19|.
CASSRGRGETQYF
TGTGCCAGTAGCCGTGGGAGGGGAGAGACCCAGTACTTC
>.|TRBJ1-1|TRBV5-1|.
CASSSRGIMNTEAFF
TGCGCCAGCAGCTCTAGGGGGATAATGAACACTGAAGCTTTCTTT
>TRBD1|TRBJ2-5|TRBV23-1|.
CASRGTGLRGETQYF
TGCGCCAGCAGGGGGACAGGGCTGAGGGGGGAGACCCAGTACTTC
>.|TRBJ2-1|TRBV6-5|.
CASKQAGQNYNEQFF
TGTGCCAGCAAACAAGCGGGACAGAATTACAATGAGCAGTTCTTC
>TRBD2|TRBJ2-3|TRBV7-9|.
CASSSSGGVGTQYF
TGTGCCAGCTCCTCTAGCGGGGGGGTTGGTACGCAGTATTTT
>TRBD1|TRBJ2-7|TRBV3-1/TRBV3-2|.
CASSQDIRTGSRSNHEQYF
TGTGCCAGCAGCCAAGATATTCGGACAGGGTCAAGAAGTAACCACGAGCAGTACTTC
>.|TRBJ2-7|TRBV4-1|.
CASSQEQYSYEQYF
TGCGCCAGCAGCCAAGAACAGTACTCCTACGAGCAGTACTTC
>.|TRBJ2-5|TRBV18|once
CASRRDQGETQYF
TGTGCCAGTCGGAGGGATCAAGGAGAGACCCAGTACTTC
>.|TRBJ2-7|TRBV13|.
CASSFNYEQYF
TGTGCCAGCAGCTTCAACTACGAGCAGTACTTC
>TRBD2|TRBJ2-3|TRBV6-6|.
CASSTIAGGPSDTQYF
TGTGCCAGCAGTACCATAGCGGGAGGGCCCTCAGATACGCAGTATTTT
>.|TRBJ2-7|TRBV9|.
CASSVGSSYEQYF
TGTGCCAGCAGCGTCGGGTCCTCCTACGAGCAGTACTTC
>.|TRBJ2-7|TRBV20-1|.
CSAQITYEQYF
TGCAGTGCTCAAATTACCTACGAGCAGTACTTC
>.|TRBJ2-6|TRBV27|.
CASSSLGGSGANVLTF
TGTGCCAGCAGTTCCCTCGGGGGCTCTGGGGCCAACGTCCTGACTTTC
>.|TRBJ1-2|TRBV11-2|.
CASSLAGRAYGYTF
TGTGCCAGCAGCTTAGCAGGACGAGCCTATGGCTACACCTTC
>.|TRBJ1-2|TRBV28|.
CASSFLHYGYTF
TGTGCCAGCAGTTTTTTGCACTATGGCTACACCTTC
>TRBD1|TRBJ1-1|TRBV29-1|.
CSVGGLYRGTEAFF
TGCAGCGTTGGAGGTCTTTACAGGGGCACTGAAGCTTTCTTT
>.|TRBJ1-6|TRBV30|once
CAWRTGDNSPLHF
TGTGCCTGGAGAACGGGGGATAATTCACCCCTCCACTTT
>.|TRBJ1-2|TRBV2|.
CASSPWTPTDYYGYTF
TGTGCCAGCAGTCCCTGGACACCCACGGATTACTATGGCTACACCTTC
>.|TRBJ1-2|TRBV20-1|.
CSAGHDYGYTF
TGCAGTGCGGGACACGACTATGGCTACACCTTC
>TRBD1|TRBJ2-2|TRBV6-1|.
CASSEAPGTAANTGELFF
TGTGCCAGCAGTGAAGCGCCCGGGACAGCAGCGAACACCGGGGAGCTGTTTTTT
>TRBD1|TRBJ1-3|TRBV7-9|.
CASSPDRDRENTIYF
TGTGCCAGCAGCCCCGACAGGGACAGGGAAAACACCATATATTTT
>TRBD2|TRBJ2-2|TRBV5-1|.
CASSLRAGGDTGELFF
TGCGCCAGCAGCTTGCGGGCGGGGGGCGACACCGGGGAGCTGTTTTTT
>.|TRBJ2-7|TRBV9|once
CASSPHRDLAYEQYF
TGTGCCAGCAGCCCTCACAGGGATCTGGCCTACGAGCAGTACTTC
>.|TRBJ2-2|TRBV24-1|.
CATSAPPTGELFF
TGTGCCACCAGTGCCCCTCCCACCGGGGAGCTGTTTTTT
>TRBD1|TRBJ1-6|TRBV6-6|.
CASRGQGNNSPLHF
TGTGCCAGCAGGGGACAGGGGAACAATTCACCCCTCCACTTT